Each of the 23 T cell receptor beta chains below was sequenced from the same sample in a study of blood T cells in healthy people across ages. A J-beta primer mix and a sample-barcoded 5' primer were used in a second PCR of about 7 to 12 cycles. TCRdb reanalysed the 5' RACE reads using MiXCR and keeps one entry per CDR3 protein. The sample has approximately 800,000 distinct CDR3 sequences; 35% to 40% are singletons. Material for sequencing was blood. Receptors were obtained from a man in his late teens or twenties in good health.

This clonotype was picked up a small number of times. The chain is built from TRBV7-2 and TRBJ1-2, with D uncertain. V lost 6 bases, J lost 2 bases, and 16 bases lay in between. The CDR3 has 15 residues. Germline V gene sequence: CDR1 SGHTA, CDR2 FQGNSA. The CDR3 nucleotides read TGTGCCAGCAGGGTGGATTCGGGGATGAACTATGGCTACACCTTC. Protein sequence: CASRVDSGMNYGYTF. Variable domain in full (rest from reference TRBV7-2 and TRBJ1-2): GAGVSQSPSNKVTEKGKDVELRCDPISGHTALYWYRQSLGQGLEFLIYFQGNSAPDKSGLPSDRFSAERTGGSVSTLTIQRTQQEDSAVYLCASRVDSGMNYGYTFGSGTRLTVV.

This clonotype showed up just a few times. The chain combines TRBV24-1 with TRBJ2-3, with 8 bases aligning to TRBD2. The junction had 13 bases not matched to a gene; V was cut back by 5 bases and J by 1 base. This CDR3 comprises 18 residues. The germline V gene encodes CDR1 KGHDR and CDR2 SFDVKD. The CDR3 here is CATSALGPSGGRTDTQYF. CDR3 nucleotides: TGTGCCACCAGTGCCCTGGGGCCCAGCGGGGGCCGCACAGATACGCAGTATTTT.

In this sample, this clonotype turned up a few times. This chain links TRBV10-3 with TRBJ2-1; maybe TRBD2 (6 bases). The CDR3 totals 16 residues. Looked up from germline, CDR1 is ENHRY and CDR2 is SYGVKD. With 10 bases removed from V and 2 bases from J, the gap between germline ends came to 21 bases. Here the CDR3 DNA reads TGTGCCACCGGGGGTCCGGAGACTGCTACCTACAATGAGCAGTTCTTC. This encodes CATGGPETATYNEQFF.

Only a few counts were recorded for this clonotype. V usage is TRBV12-3 or TRBV12-4 and J usage is TRBJ1-2; D is unresolved. The CDR3 sequence is 14 residues long. Trimming removed 1 base from V and 4 bases from J, with 10 bases in between. This chain's CDR3 is CASSLGGLIYGYTF. CDR3 nucleotides: TGTGCCAGCAGTTTAGGAGGCCTGATCTATGGCTACACCTTC.

The chain uses TRBV7-9 and TRBJ2-1; the match to TRBD1 covers 7 bases. The CDR3 runs to 14 residues. The ends lost 7 bases at V and 7 bases at J; junction bases unmatched: 10. Germline V lookup: CDR1 SEHNR, CDR2 FQNEAQ (reference sequence). CDR3 coding DNA: TGTGCCAGCATCGCCGAGGGGGCCTGGAATGAGCAGTTCTTC. It is translated as CASIAEGAWNEQFF.

The chain carries TRBV3-1 and TRBJ2-3, with 8 bases matching TRBD2. Per germline, CDR1 LGHDT and CDR2 YNNKEL (reference sequence). The CDR3 sequence is 16 residues long. Germline trimming cut 4 bases from V and 0 bases from J; bases unmatched to any gene: 6. This CDR3 is CASSLLAGQSTDTQYF. The CDR3, as DNA: TGTGCCAGCAGCCTCCTAGCGGGTCAGAGCACAGATACGCAGTATTTT.

The chain combines TRBV20-1 with TRBJ2-3, with D maybe TRBD2 (6 bases). V lost 0 bases and J lost 2, with 15 bases in between. Per germline, CDR1 DFQATT and CDR2 SNEGSKA (reference sequence). The CDR3 sequence is 16 residues long. The CDR3 nucleotides are TGCAGTGCTAGAGATGGGCGCGGAGGGGCCACAGATACGCAGTATTTT. Its translation: CSARDGRGGATDTQYF.

The genes are TRBV5-1 and TRBJ2-7; D tentatively fits TRBD1 or TRBD2 (5 bases each). CDR1 is SGHRS and CDR2 is YFSETQ in the germline V gene. The CDR3 runs to 16 residues. Deletions cut 0 bases from V and 2 bases from J, with 15 bases between. CDR3 sequence reads: CASSLDGGRFAYEQYF. CDR3 DNA: TGCGCCAGCAGCTTGGATGGGGGACGGTTCGCCTACGAGCAGTACTTC.

The chain joins TRBV29-1 to TRBJ2-2, with D tentatively TRBD2 (6 bases). This CDR3 contains 14 residues. The V end was cut by 3 bases, the J end by 4 bases, with 12 bases between. Germline-derived CDR1 and CDR2 are SQVTM and ANQGSEA. CDR3: CSVERGPGTGELFF. The CDR3, as DNA: TGCAGCGTTGAGCGGGGTCCTGGCACCGGGGAGCTGTTTTTT.

The V call is TRBV29-1, the J call TRBJ2-4; TRBD1 might be the D (5 bases). The CDR3 length is 14 residues. CDR1 is SQVTM, CDR2 ANQGSEA, per germline. The V end lost 3 bases, the J end lost 3 bases, and 12 bases lay between the germline ends. CDR3 DNA sequence: TGCAGCGTTGAGAAGGGGTGGGACAAAAACATTCAGTACTTC. It codes for CSVEKGWDKNIQYF.

To note about this clonotype: Sequence at one end of the junction differs from germline and may be a read error. The chain carries TRBV12-3 or TRBV12-4 and TRBJ2-5, with D perhaps matching TRBD1 or TRBD2 (5 bases each). This CDR3 contains 14 residues. Here the CDR3 reads CAGSQRGPQETQYF. CDR3 in DNA: TGTGCCGGCAGCCAAAGGGGACCCCAAGAGACCCAGTACTTC.

This clonotype was seen a single time. CDR3 bases: TGCAGCGCCATGACATCCTACGAGCAGTACTTC. Translation: CSAMTSYEQYF. The rearrangement joins TRBV29-1 to TRBJ2-7; D is uncertain. Germline CDR1 is SQVTM and CDR2 is ANQGSEA. The V end was cut by 7 bases, the J end by 1 base, with 8 bases between. The CDR3 is 11 amino acids.

Only a few counts were recorded for this clonotype. The chain employs TRBV7-2 and TRBJ2-5, with 9 bases fitting TRBD1. The end of the DNA aligns better with TRBJ2-7, so the J call may be wrong. This CDR3 has 15 residues. Germline V lookup: CDR1 SGHTA, CDR2 FQGNSA. This chain's CDR3 is CASSPGQGWAYEQYF. For the CDR3, the DNA is TGTGCCAGCAGCCCAGGACAGGGGTGGGCTTACGAGCAGTACTTC.

Ten or more counts support this clonotype. The rearrangement links TRBV12-3 or TRBV12-4 to TRBJ2-5, with D perhaps being TRBD1 or TRBD2 (6 bases each). V was pared by 6 bases and J by 3 bases, with 17 bases between. This CDR3 contains 15 residues. Written as DNA, the CDR3 is TGTGCCAGCAGCACAATCGGAGGGGGAGAAGAGACCCAGTACTTC. It specifies CASSTIGGGEETQYF.

This chain connects TRBV6-5 to TRBJ1-1; D is ambiguous. Deletions cut 6 bases from V and 1 base from J, with 18 bases between. The CDR3 spans 16 residues. Germline CDR1 is MNHEY and CDR2 is SVGAGI. The CDR3 loop reads CASSNAIPSGNTEAFF. CDR3 in DNA: TGTGCCAGCAGCAATGCGATCCCTTCGGGGAACACTGAAGCTTTCTTT.

This clonotype was seen only a few times. The genes are TRBV7-9 and TRBJ1-4; 8 nucleotides align to TRBD1. The length of the CDR3 is 14 residues. The ends lost 7 bases at V and 7 bases at J; junction bases unmatched: 8. From germline, CDR1 is SEHNR and CDR2 FQNEAQ (reference sequence). The CDR3 reads CASTRTGRSEKLFF. The CDR3 nucleotides read TGTGCCAGCACCCGGACAGGGCGTAGTGAAAAACTGTTTTTT.

This clonotype has a handful of counts. The CDR3 reads CASSLVQGPGLETQYF. The DNA for the CDR3 is TGTGCCAGCAGCTTAGTTCAGGGGCCGGGGTTGGAGACGCAGTATTTT. The J gene is TRBJ2-3, the V gene TRBV7-2; D might be TRBD1 (6 bases). This CDR3 is 16 amino acids long. With 1 base removed from V and 9 bases from J, the gap between germline ends came to 20 bases. Per the germline V gene, CDR1 is SGHTA and CDR2 is FQGNSA.

Concerning this clonotype: A much larger clone sits a single nucleotide away, making a read error possible. This chain connects TRBV12-3 or TRBV12-4 to TRBJ1-1; 10 nucleotides match TRBD1. This CDR3 region has 14 residues. The V gene end was trimmed by 4 bases and the J gene end by 4 bases; junction bases not matched to a gene: 3. The CDR3 nucleotides are TGTGCCAGCAGTTGTAGGACAGGGGGCACTGAAGCTTTCTTT. It codes for CASSCRTGGTEAFF.

The DNA for the CDR3 is TGTGCCAGCTCACCCAGGTTTGGGGGGACTGAAGCTTTCTTT. Its translation: CASSPRFGGTEAFF. The chain recombines TRBV18 with TRBJ1-1, with a tentative D call TRBD1 (5 bases). In germline, CDR1 is KGHSH, CDR2 LQKENI. CDR3 length equals 14 residues. The V and J ends lost 3 bases and 5 bases respectively, with 13 bases between them.

Details on this clonotype: This may arise from a read error, as a much more abundant clone is one base away. CDR3 DNA sequence: TGTGCCAGCAGTGGAGCCCTTAGAGCAGATACGCAGTATTTT. The encoded protein is CASSGALRADTQYF. This chain joins TRBV12-3 or TRBV12-4 and TRBJ2-3; D ambiguous. With 5 bases removed from V and 4 bases from J, the gap between germline ends came to 13 bases. The CDR3 consists of 14 residues.

This clonotype was observed a few times. The V and J genes are TRBV20-1 and TRBJ2-1; possibly TRBD2 for D (6 bases). Germline V gene data show CDR1 as DFQATT and CDR2 as SNEGSKA (reference sequence). Trimming stripped 6 bases from V and 9 bases from J, with 24 bases between. This CDR3 is built from 15 residues. The CDR3 spells CSALHIGGYSFEQFF. The CDR3, as DNA: TGCAGTGCGCTTCACATAGGAGGGTACTCATTTGAGCAGTTCTTC.

This clonotype was picked up a small number of times. V and J are TRBV20-1 and TRBJ2-1; D may match TRBD1 or TRBD2 (5 bases each). Germline V gives CDR1 DFQATT, CDR2 SNEGSKA (reference sequence). Trimming took off 4 bases at V and 7 bases at J, with 17 bases between the two ends. The CDR3 consists of 14 residues. In nucleotides, the CDR3 is TGCAGTGCTAAAACAACGGGGCGGGTAAATGAGCAGTTCTTC. Translating gives CSAKTTGRVNEQFF.

This rearrangement joins TRBV7-9 to TRBJ1-1; maybe TRBD1 (5 bases). V lost 5 bases to trimming and J lost 0 bases, with 13 bases between them. The germline CDR1 and CDR2 sequences are SEHNR and FQNEAQ (reference sequence). This CDR3 has 15 residues. The CDR3 is CASSGPGRLNTEAFF. CDR3 bases: TGTGCCAGCAGCGGACCGGGACGGCTGAACACTGAAGCTTTCTTT.